The source of this T cell receptor (beta chain) is a study of T-cell memory formation after mild COVID-19. Study observations and caveats: Contracting CD4+ clones were located mainly in CM and EM, and CD8+ clones in EMRA.

Sample barcodes and UMIs were carried by the TCR alpha and TCR beta cDNA libraries that 5'RACE generated with constant-segment primers. TCRdb itself ran the 5' RACE reads through MiXCR, one entry per CDR3 protein. The sample shows about 82,000 distinct CDR3 sequences, around 13% of them seen only once. There are a few counts of this clonotype. Its antigen is not known. The V gene's germline CDR1 is SGHAT and CDR2 FQNNGV. The CDR3 sequence is 17 residues long. V lost 4 bases, J lost 6 bases, and 22 bases lay in between. This clonotype was sampled from a man between 18 and 29 years old who had mild COVID-19 (a few samples of this study predate the infection). Cell type and time point are not known. The specimen was PBMCs or a T cell subset sorted from them (not recorded which). V usage is TRBV11-2 and J usage is TRBJ2-1, with D perhaps TRBD1 (5 bases). CDR3 region: CASSSSWGTNGLNEQFF. CDR3 coding DNA: TGTGCCAGCAGCTCCTCATGGGGCACCAACGGCCTCAATGAGCAGTTCTTC.